This T cell receptor beta chain derives from a study of shared clonotypes between healthy human individuals. Study-level information: Three plates each covered CD4 naive and memory; CD8 naive two, CD8 memory one. Study-wide findings and caveats: Sharing across a few donors was seen in 4% to 6.5% of naive CD4 clonotypes. Represented diversity, genetic and exposure-history alike, was limited by few donors.

Using immunoSEQ multiplex PCR, the repertoire was profiled, and TCRdb retains in-frame clones only, with some absent. The sample holds about 2.4 million clones, 93% seen once. The CDR3 runs 13 residues. Germline V gives CDR1 SGHTA, CDR2 FQGNSA. The V end was cut by 5 bases, the J end by 3 bases, with 10 bases between. Turning to this clone: What it binds is unknown.

Division of CD4+ cells produced a CD45RA+ naive subset and a CD45RA-negative memory subset. The receptor comes from a man younger than 35 in good health. Some clones in this sample may be carry-over from other donors' samples. V is TRBV7-2 and J is TRBJ1-1; no clear D gene. Sequencing input: naive CD4+ T cells from PBMCs. Noted subset: CD45RA+ positively selected. Written as DNA, the CDR3 is TGTGCCAGCAGCCGGAGTCGGGACACTGAAGCTTTCTTT. Its protein product is CASSRSRDTEAFF.